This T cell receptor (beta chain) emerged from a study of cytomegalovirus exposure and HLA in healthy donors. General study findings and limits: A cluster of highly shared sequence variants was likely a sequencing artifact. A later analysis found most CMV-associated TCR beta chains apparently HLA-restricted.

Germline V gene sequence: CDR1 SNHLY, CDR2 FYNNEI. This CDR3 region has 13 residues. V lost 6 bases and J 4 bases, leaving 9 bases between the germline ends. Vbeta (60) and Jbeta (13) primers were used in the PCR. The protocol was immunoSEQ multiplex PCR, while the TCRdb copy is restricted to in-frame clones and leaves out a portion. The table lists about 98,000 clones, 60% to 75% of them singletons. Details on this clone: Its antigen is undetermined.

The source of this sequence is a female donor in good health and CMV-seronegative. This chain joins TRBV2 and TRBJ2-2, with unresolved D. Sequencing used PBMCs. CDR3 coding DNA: TGTGCCAGCAGCCTCGTACTCACCGGGGAGCTGTTTTTT. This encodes CASSLVLTGELFF.